These T cell receptor beta chains were read from a single sample in a study of blood T cell repertoires in COVID-19. TCRdb keeps only in-frame clones here, not all; method: immunoSEQ multiplex PCR. The sample shows 200,000 or so clones, about 86% of them seen only once. Sequencing was done on a sample of peripheral blood. The receptors come from a man aged 25 to 45 with active or convalescent COVID-19. CDR3s include the opening cysteine and the closing phenylalanine or tryptophan. The D gene is left open where the match is weak. Clone size is given for some rows only: seen once, a few or many times, or a class if the clone is expanded.

TRBV4-1	15	NA	TRBJ1-6	NA	CASSRAGSYNSPLHF	TGCGCCAGCAGTCGAGCGGGCTCCTATAATTCACCCCTCCACTTT
TRBV25-1	17	TRBD2	TRBJ2-3	NA	CASSERPSGSWQDTQYF	TGTGCCAGCAGTGAACGCCCTAGCGGGAGCTGGCAAGATACGCAGTATTTT
TRBV5-1	14	TRBD1	TRBJ1-2	NA	CASSLAQGDYGYTF	TGCGCCAGCAGCTTGGCGCAGGGGGACTATGGCTACACCTTC
TRBV14	14	TRBD1	TRBJ1-4	NA	CASSRTGNNEKLFF	TGTGCCAGCAGCCGGACAGGGAATAATGAAAAACTGTTTTTT
TRBV2	15	NA	TRBJ1-3	few	CASSSDTYSGNTIYF	TGTGCCAGCAGTTCCGACACCTACTCTGGAAACACCATATATTTT
TRBV2	13	TRBD1	TRBJ1-5	NA	CASRTGAGQPQHF	TGTGCCAGCCGGACAGGGGCCGGGCAGCCCCAGCATTTT
TRBV7-9	17	TRBD1	TRBJ1-2	NA	CASSSGMDRGRNYGYTF	TGTGCCAGCAGCTCCGGGATGGACAGGGGGAGGAATTATGGCTACACCTTC
TRBV7-2	15	NA	TRBJ1-2	NA	CASSYGGARDYGYTF	TGTGCCAGCAGCTATGGGGGGGCCAGGGACTATGGCTACACCTTC
TRBV24-1	14	TRBD2	TRBJ2-3	NA	CATTSGEWADTQYF	TGTGCCACTACCAGCGGGGAATGGGCAGATACGCAGTATTTT
TRBV7-2	15	TRBD1	TRBJ2-7	NA	CASSFGGTGGWEQYF	TGTGCCAGCAGCTTTGGGGGGACAGGGGGTTGGGAGCAGTACTTC
TRBV11-2	16	NA	TRBJ2-3	NA	CASSMPRVQGTDTQYF	TGTGCCAGCAGCATGCCCAGGGTACAAGGGACAGATACGCAGTATTTT
TRBV6-5	13	TRBD2	TRBJ2-5	once	CASRLADQETQYF	TGTGCCAGCAGACTAGCGGACCAAGAGACCCAGTACTTC
TRBV6-2/TRBV6-3	17	NA	TRBJ1-2	NA	CASSTGVGGTEDRGYTF	TGTGCCAGCAGTACGGGTGTCGGAGGGACCGAAGACCGGGGCTACACCTTC
TRBV9	14	NA	TRBJ1-2	NA	CASSSSGGNYGYTF	TGTGCCAGCAGCTCCTCGGGGGGTAACTATGGCTACACCTTC
TRBV7-2	15	TRBD2	TRBJ2-1	NA	CASSLAGGPTNEQFF	TGTGCCAGCAGCTTAGCGGGAGGGCCTACCAATGAGCAGTTCTTC
TRBV9	15	TRBD2	TRBJ2-2	NA	CASSVTGGSAGELFF	TGTGCCAGCAGCGTCACGGGGGGATCTGCCGGGGAGCTGTTTTTT
TRBV24-1	12	NA	TRBJ1-1	NA	CATSATGKEAFF	TGTGCCACCAGTGCCACAGGGAAAGAAGCTTTCTTT
TRBV4-2	15	TRBD2	TRBJ2-1	NA	CASSQAGGAYNEQFF	TGTGCCAGCAGCCAAGCGGGAGGGGCATACAATGAGCAGTTCTTC
TRBV7-2	14	NA	TRBJ2-3	NA	CASSPRQGNQAQYF	TGTGCCAGCAGCCCCCGCCAGGGGAATCAGGCGCAGTATTTT
TRBV19	15	TRBD2	TRBJ2-1	many	CASRVSGSSYNEQFF	TGTGCCAGTAGGGTAAGCGGGAGCTCCTACAATGAGCAGTTCTTC
TRBV7-7	15	NA	TRBJ2-3	NA	CASSLAPSATDTQYF	TGTGCTAGCAGCTTAGCGCCTAGCGCCACAGATACGCAGTATTTT
TRBV14	18	TRBD1	TRBJ2-2	NA	CASSQDLRQGGFTGELFF	TGTGCCAGCAGCCAAGATTTAAGACAGGGGGGATTCACCGGGGAGCTGTTTTTT
TRBV11-2	15	TRBD2	TRBJ2-7	NA	CASSLGLAGAYEQYF	TGTGCCAGCAGCTTAGGGCTAGCGGGAGCCTACGAGCAGTACTTC
TRBV24-1	15	TRBD2	TRBJ2-1	NA	CATSDHDAGVNEQFF	TGTGCCACCAGTGACCATGATGCGGGAGTCAATGAGCAGTTCTTC
TRBV6-5	16	NA	TRBJ1-5	NA	CASSYSKEFSNQPQHF	TGTGCCAGCAGTTACTCGAAGGAGTTTTCCAATCAGCCCCAGCATTTT
TRBV2	15	TRBD1	TRBJ1-5	NA	CASSEGQVSNQPQHF	TGTGCCAGCAGCGAGGGACAGGTTAGCAATCAGCCCCAGCATTTT
TRBV12-5	14	NA	TRBJ1-5	NA	CASGLVQSNQPQHF	TGTGCTAGTGGTTTGGTACAGAGTAATCAGCCCCAGCATTTT
TRBV3-1/TRBV3-2	14	TRBD1	TRBJ1-6	NA	CASSHRDRGSPLHF	TGTGCCAGCAGCCACCGGGACAGGGGATCACCCCTCCACTTT
TRBV11-2	15	NA	TRBJ1-3	NA	CASSGVGASGNTIYF	TGTGCCAGCAGCGGCGTGGGGGCCTCTGGAAACACCATATATTTT
TRBV28	14	TRBD1	TRBJ2-1	NA	CASKGQGANNEQFF	TGTGCCAGCAAGGGCCAGGGGGCTAACAATGAGCAGTTCTTC
TRBV28	12	NA	TRBJ2-5	few	CASQGDGETQYF	TGTGCCAGCCAAGGAGATGGGGAGACCCAGTACTTC
TRBV10-3	14	TRBD2	TRBJ2-1	many	CAIRAAGDYNEQFF	TGTGCCATCAGAGCGGCGGGGGATTACAATGAGCAGTTCTTC
TRBV7-2	17	NA	TRBJ1-5	NA	CASSLVAVEYSNQPQHF	TGTGCCAGCAGCTTGGTGGCAGTTGAATATAGCAATCAGCCCCAGCATTTT
TRBV6-5	14	NA	TRBJ1-2	NA	CASSYKPRVHGYTF	TGTGCCAGCAGTTATAAACCCAGGGTACACGGCTACACCTTC
TRBV11-3	16	TRBD2	TRBJ2-7	NA	CASSLDSLAGVHEQYF	TGTGCCAGCAGCTTAGATTCCCTAGCGGGAGTTCACGAGCAGTACTTC
TRBV5-1	15	TRBD2	TRBJ2-3	NA	CASSLGGLATDTQYF	TGCGCCAGCAGCTTGGGGGGACTAGCGACAGATACGCAGTATTTT
TRBV5-1	13	TRBD1	TRBJ1-2	NA	CASSFHRGDGYTF	TGCGCCAGCAGCTTCCACAGGGGGGATGGCTACACCTTC
TRBV9	15	NA	TRBJ1-1	NA	CASSSLPRGNTEAFF	TGTGCCAGCAGCTCCCTCCCACGGGGGAACACTGAAGCTTTCTTT
TRBV30	14	NA	TRBJ1-5	NA	CAWSEGSGIQPQHF	TGTGCCTGGAGTGAGGGGTCTGGAATTCAGCCCCAGCATTTT
TRBV2	16	TRBD2	TRBJ2-1	NA	CASSPMTSGRYNEQFF	TGTGCCAGCAGTCCGATGACTAGCGGGAGATACAATGAGCAGTTCTTC
TRBV7-2	14	TRBD1	TRBJ1-5	NA	CASSPDGGGQPQHF	TGTGCCAGCAGCCCCGACGGAGGGGGCCAGCCCCAGCATTTT
TRBV2	18	NA	TRBJ2-3	NA	CASSDGEELRHFTDTQYF	TGTGCCAGCAGTGATGGGGAGGAGCTCCGTCACTTCACAGATACGCAGTATTTT
TRBV19	11	NA	TRBJ1-1	NA	CAGGRRDEAFF	TGTGCCGGGGGGAGGAGGGATGAAGCTTTCTTT
TRBV29-1	16	NA	TRBJ1-2	NA	CSVEAQDPGRGYGYTF	TGCAGCGTTGAAGCGCAGGACCCAGGCCGGGGCTATGGCTACACCTTC
TRBV7-2	16	NA	TRBJ2-7	NA	CASTHPRGSHYHEQYF	TGTGCCAGCACCCACCCAAGGGGCTCCCACTACCACGAGCAGTACTTC
TRBV4-3	15	NA	TRBJ2-1	NA	CASSPREPDYNEQFF	TGCGCCAGCAGCCCTCGGGAGCCCGACTACAATGAGCAGTTCTTC
TRBV13	18	TRBD2	TRBJ2-2	NA	CASSLDRLAGVGTGELFF	TGTGCCAGCAGCTTAGACCGGCTAGCGGGAGTCGGGACCGGGGAGCTGTTTTTT
TRBV7-9	13	NA	TRBJ2-2	few	CASSFGVTGELFF	TGTGCCAGCAGCTTCGGAGTCACCGGGGAGCTGTTTTTT